This paragraph covers one TCR beta chain sequence. As yet, its antigen is unknown. CD45RO-negative, CCR7-selected cells formed the naive CD8 fraction, which excluded terminally differentiated effector memory CD45RA+ cells. All donors qualified as healthy HIV-negative adults and had experienced no recent acute infections or vaccinations. The data are from a study of shared clonotypes between healthy human individuals. Overall study findings and caveats: Clonotype sharing across a few donors was observed for around 5.1% of naive CD4 clonotypes. Generation probabilities were higher for clonotypes shared across all four sorted-subset donors than for unshared ones.

Clones were read by immunoSEQ multiplex PCR, and TCRdb kept only the in-frame ones, dropping some. The table lists roughly 890,000 clones, nearly 95% of them singletons. Trimming stripped 5 bases from V and 3 bases from J, with 17 bases between. There are 15 residues in the CDR3. The V gene's germline CDR1 is MNHEY and CDR2 SMNVEV (reference sequence). This TCR was sampled from a man between 25 and 39 years old in good health. The V and J genes are TRBV27 and TRBJ2-7; the D gene is possibly TRBD2 (5 bases). Sequencing used naive CD8+ T cells sorted from blood. CDR3 region: CASSPVGGSLYEQYF. The CDR3, as DNA: TGTGCCAGCAGTCCTGTTGGTGGGAGCCTCTACGAGCAGTACTTC.